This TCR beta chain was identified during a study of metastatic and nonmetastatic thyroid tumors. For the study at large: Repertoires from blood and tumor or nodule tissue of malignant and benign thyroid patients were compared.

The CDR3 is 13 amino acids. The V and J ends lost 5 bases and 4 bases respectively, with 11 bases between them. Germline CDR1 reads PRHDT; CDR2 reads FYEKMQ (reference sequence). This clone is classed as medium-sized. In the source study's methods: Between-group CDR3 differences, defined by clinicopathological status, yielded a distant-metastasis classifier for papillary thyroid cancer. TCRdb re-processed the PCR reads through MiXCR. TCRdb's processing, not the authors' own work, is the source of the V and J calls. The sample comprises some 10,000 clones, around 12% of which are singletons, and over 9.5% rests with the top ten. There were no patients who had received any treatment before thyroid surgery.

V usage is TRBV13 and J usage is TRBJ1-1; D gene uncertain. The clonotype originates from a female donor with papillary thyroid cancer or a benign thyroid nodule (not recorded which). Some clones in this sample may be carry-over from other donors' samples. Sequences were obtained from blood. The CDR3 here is CASSAHLRTEAFF. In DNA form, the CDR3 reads TGTGCCAGCAGCGCTCATTTACGCACTGAAGCTTTCTTT.